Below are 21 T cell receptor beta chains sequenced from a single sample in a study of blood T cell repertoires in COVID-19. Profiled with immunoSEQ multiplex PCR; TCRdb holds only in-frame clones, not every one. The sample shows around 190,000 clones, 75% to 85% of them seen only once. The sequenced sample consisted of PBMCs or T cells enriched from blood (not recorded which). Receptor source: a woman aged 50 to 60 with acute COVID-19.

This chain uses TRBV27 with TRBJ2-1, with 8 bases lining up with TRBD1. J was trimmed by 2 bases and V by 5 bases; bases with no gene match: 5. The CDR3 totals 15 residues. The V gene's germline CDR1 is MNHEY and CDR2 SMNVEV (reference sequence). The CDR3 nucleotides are TGTGCCAGCAGTGCGCAGGGGGCGGCCTACAATGAGCAGTTCTTC. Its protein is CASSAQGAAYNEQFF.

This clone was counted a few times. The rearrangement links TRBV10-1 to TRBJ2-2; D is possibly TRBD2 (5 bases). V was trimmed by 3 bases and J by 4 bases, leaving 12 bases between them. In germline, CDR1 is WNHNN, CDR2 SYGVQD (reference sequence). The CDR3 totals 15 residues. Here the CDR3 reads CASSESGRGTGELFF. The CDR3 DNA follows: TGCGCCAGCAGTGAATCGGGCCGGGGCACCGGGGAGCTGTTTTTT.

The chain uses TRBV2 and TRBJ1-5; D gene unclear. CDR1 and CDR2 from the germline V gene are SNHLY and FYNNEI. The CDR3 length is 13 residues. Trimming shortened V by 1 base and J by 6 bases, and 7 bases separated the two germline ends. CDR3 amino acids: CASSEGRFQPQHF. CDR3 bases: TGTGCCAGCAGTGAAGGCAGATTTCAGCCCCAGCATTTT.

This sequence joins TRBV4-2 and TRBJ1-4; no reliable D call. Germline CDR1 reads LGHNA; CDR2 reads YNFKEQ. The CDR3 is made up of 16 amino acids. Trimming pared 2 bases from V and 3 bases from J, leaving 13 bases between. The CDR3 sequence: CASSQPHPGANEKLFF. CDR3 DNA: TGTGCCAGCAGCCAACCCCACCCTGGAGCTAATGAAAAACTGTTTTTT.

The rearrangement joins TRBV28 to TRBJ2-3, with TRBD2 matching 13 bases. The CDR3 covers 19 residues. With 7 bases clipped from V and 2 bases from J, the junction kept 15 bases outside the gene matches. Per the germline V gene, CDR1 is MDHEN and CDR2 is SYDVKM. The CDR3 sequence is CASILRETSGGQFTDTQYF. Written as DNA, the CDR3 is TGTGCCAGCATCCTTCGGGAGACTAGCGGGGGGCAATTCACAGATACGCAGTATTTT.

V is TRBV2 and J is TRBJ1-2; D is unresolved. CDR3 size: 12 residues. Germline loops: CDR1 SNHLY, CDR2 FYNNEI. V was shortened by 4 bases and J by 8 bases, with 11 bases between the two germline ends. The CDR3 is CASSVREGGYTF. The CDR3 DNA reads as TGTGCCAGCAGTGTGCGGGAGGGAGGCTACACCTTC.

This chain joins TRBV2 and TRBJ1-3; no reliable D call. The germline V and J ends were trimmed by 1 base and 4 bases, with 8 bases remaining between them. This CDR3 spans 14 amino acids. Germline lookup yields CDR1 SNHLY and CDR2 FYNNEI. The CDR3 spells CASSEVGRGNTIYF. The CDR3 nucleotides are TGTGCCAGCAGTGAAGTGGGGAGAGGAAACACCATATATTTT.

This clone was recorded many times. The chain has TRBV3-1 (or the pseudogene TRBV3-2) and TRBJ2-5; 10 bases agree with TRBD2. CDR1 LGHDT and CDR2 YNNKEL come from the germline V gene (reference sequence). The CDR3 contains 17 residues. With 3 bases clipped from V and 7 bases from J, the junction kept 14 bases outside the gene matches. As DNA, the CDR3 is TGTGCCAGCAGCCACTTAACGAGCGGGGGGGCATCGGGGACCCAGTACTTC. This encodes CASSHLTSGGASGTQYF.

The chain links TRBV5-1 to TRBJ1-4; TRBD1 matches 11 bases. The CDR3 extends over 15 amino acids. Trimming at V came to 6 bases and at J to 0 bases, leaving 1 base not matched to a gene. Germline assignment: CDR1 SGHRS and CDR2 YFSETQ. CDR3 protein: CASMGQGATNEKLFF. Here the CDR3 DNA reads TGCGCCAGCATGGGACAGGGGGCAACTAATGAAAAACTGTTTTTT.

CDR3 sequence: CASRAQGASNQPQHF. CDR3 DNA: TGTGCCAGTAGAGCACAGGGGGCAAGCAATCAGCCCCAGCATTTT. The gene calls are TRBV19 and TRBJ1-5; 9 bases agree with TRBD1. In germline, CDR1 is LNHDA, CDR2 SQIVND (reference sequence). The CDR3 has 15 residues. The V gene end was trimmed by 6 bases and the J gene end by 1 base; junction bases not matched to a gene: 4.

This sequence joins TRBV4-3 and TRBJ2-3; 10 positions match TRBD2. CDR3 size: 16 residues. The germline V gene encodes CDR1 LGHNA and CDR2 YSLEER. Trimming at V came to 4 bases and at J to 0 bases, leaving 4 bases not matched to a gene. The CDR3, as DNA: TGCGCCAGCAGCCGGCGGACTAGCGGTAGCACAGATACGCAGTATTTT. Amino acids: CASSRRTSGSTDTQYF.

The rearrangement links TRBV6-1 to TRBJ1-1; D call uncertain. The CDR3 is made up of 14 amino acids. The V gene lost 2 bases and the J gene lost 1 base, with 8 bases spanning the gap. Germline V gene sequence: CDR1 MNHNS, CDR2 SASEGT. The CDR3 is CASSELWQNTEAFF. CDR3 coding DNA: TGTGCCAGCAGTGAACTGTGGCAGAACACTGAAGCTTTCTTT.

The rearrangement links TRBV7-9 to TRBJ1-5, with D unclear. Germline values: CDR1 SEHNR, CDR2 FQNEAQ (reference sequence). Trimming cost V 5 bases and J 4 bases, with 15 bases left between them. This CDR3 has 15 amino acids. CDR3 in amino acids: CASSRFLEGNQPQHF. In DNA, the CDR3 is TGTGCCAGCAGCCGATTCTTGGAGGGAAATCAGCCCCAGCATTTT.

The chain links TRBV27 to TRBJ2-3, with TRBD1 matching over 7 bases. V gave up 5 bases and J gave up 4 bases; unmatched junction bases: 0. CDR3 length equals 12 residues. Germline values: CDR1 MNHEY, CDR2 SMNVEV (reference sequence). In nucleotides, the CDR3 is TGTGCCAGCAGTACAGGGGCAGATACGCAGTATTTT. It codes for CASSTGADTQYF.

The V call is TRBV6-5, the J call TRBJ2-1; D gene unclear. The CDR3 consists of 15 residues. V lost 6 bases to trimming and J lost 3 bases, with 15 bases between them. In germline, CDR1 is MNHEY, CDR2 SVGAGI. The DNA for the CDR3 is TGTGCCAGCAGGTCCCCCGCGGCCGTCTACAATGAGCAGTTCTTC. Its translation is CASRSPAAVYNEQFF.

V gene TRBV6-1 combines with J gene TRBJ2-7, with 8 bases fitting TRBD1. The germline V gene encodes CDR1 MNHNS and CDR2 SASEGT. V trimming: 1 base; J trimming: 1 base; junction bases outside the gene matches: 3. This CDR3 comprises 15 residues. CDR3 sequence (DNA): TGTGCCAGCAGTGAAGGGACAGGGTTTTCCTACGAGCAGTACGTC. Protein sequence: CASSEGTGFSYEQYV.

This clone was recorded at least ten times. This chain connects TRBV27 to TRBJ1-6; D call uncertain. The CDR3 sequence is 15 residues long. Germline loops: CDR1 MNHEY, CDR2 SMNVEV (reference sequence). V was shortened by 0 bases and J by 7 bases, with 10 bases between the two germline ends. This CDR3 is CASSLSSVKNSPLHF. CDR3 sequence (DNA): TGTGCCAGCAGTTTATCGTCGGTTAAAAATTCACCCCTCCACTTT.

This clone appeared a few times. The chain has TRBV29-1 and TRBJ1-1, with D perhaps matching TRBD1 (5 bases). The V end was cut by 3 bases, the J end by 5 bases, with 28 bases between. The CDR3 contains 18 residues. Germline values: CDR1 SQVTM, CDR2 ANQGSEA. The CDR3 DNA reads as TGCAGCGTTGAGTTGGGGTCTATTTTCACTACGGGGGAAACTGAAGCTTTCTTT. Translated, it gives CSVELGSIFTTGETEAFF.

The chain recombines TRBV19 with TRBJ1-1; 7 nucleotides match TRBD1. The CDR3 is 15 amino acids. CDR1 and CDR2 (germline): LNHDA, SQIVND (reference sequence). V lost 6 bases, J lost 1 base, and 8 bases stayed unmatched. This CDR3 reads CASSIGNRGNTEAFF. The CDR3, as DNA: TGTGCCAGTAGCATCGGGAACAGGGGGAACACTGAAGCTTTCTTT. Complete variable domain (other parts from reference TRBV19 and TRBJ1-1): DGGITQSPKYLFRKEGQNVTLSCEQNLNHDAMYWYRQDPGQGLRLIYYSQIVNDFQKGDIAEGYSVSREKKESFPLTVTSAQKNPTAFYLCASSIGNRGNTEAFFGQGTRLTVV.

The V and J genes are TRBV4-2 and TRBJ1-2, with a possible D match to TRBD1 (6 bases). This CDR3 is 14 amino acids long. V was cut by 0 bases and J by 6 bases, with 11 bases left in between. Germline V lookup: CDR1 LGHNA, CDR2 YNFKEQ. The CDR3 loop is CASSQEGGLDGYTF. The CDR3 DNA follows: TGTGCCAGCAGCCAAGAGGGGGGGCTCGATGGCTACACCTTC.

Here the CDR3 DNA reads TGTGCCAGCAGCGTAGATCAGGGCAGGGCTAATGAAAAACTGTTTTTT. As protein: CASSVDQGRANEKLFF. The rearrangement uses TRBV9 and TRBJ1-4; a possible D gene is TRBD1 (5 bases). This CDR3 has 16 residues. Germline CDR1 and CDR2: SGDLS and YYNGEE. Deletions cut 0 bases from V and 3 bases from J, with 12 bases between.